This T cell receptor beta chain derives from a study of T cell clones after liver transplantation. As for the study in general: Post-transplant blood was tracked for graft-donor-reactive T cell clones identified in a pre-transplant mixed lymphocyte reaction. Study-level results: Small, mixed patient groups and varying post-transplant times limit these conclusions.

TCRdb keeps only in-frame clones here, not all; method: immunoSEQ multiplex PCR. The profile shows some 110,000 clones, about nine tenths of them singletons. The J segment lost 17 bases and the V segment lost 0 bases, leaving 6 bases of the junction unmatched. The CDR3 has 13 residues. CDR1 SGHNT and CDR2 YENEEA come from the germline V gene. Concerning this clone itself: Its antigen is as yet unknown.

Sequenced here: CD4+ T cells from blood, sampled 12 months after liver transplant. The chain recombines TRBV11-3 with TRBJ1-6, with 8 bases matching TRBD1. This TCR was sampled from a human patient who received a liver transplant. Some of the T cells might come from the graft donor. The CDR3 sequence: CASSLEGQAAVHF. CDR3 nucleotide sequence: TGTGCCAGCAGCTTAGAGGGACAGGCCGCCGTCCACTTT.